The clone carrying this T cell receptor (beta chain) occurred a few times. Its antigen is unidentified. cDNA libraries of TCR beta carried unique molecular identifiers. Once roughly 1 to 11 million T cells were used, hundreds of thousands of cDNA molecules resulted. From the PCR reads, TCRdb called clonotypes with MiXCR, one entry per CDR3 protein. The table records about 540,000 distinct CDR3 sequences, about a third of them present only once. The data were taken from a study of post-analysis software for immune sequencing data. Study findings and constraints: F measure showed strong co-clustering of same-batch samples. Roughly 5 TRBV segments occurring more often in patients than controls included TRBV5-6, TRBV5-1 and TRBV20-1. Versus controls, multiple sclerosis patients showed significantly lower diversity (normalized Chao1).

Trimming cost V 3 bases and J 5 bases, with 7 bases left between them. The CDR3 covers 12 residues. Germline CDR1 reads SNHLY; CDR2 reads FYNNEI. The specimen sequenced was blood. The chain joins TRBV2 to TRBJ2-5; D call uncertain. This TCR came from a girl younger than 18 with multiple sclerosis. CDR3 nucleotide sequence: TGTGCCAGCAGTGATTACGTGGAGACCCAGTACTTC. Protein product: CASSDYVETQYF.